These 17 T cell receptor beta chains were all obtained from the same sample, sequenced in a study of blood T cells in healthy people across ages. Through a sample-barcoded 5' primer and a J-beta primer mix, a second PCR was run for roughly 6 to 11 cycles. TCRdb itself ran the 5' RACE reads through MiXCR, one entry per CDR3 protein. The sample lists about 680,000 distinct CDR3 sequences, approximately 50% occurring once. The sample taken for sequencing was blood. These receptor sequences come from a woman in her fifties or sixties in good health.

The chain combines TRBV5-1 with TRBJ2-1; 9 positions match TRBD2. TRBJ2-7 matches the DNA end more closely, so the J call is doubtful. CDR1 SGHRS and CDR2 YFSETQ come from the germline V gene. CDR3 size: 13 residues. The CDR3 loop is CASRASGTHEQYF. The CDR3 nucleotides read TGCGCCAGCAGGGCTAGCGGGACCCACGAGCAGTACTTC.

V is TRBV5-6 and J is TRBJ2-1; no clear D gene. Between the trimmed V and J ends, which lost 2 bases and 2 bases, there was a span of 14 bases. CDR1 is SGHDT and CDR2 is YYEEEE in the germline V gene. This CDR3 is 16 amino acids long. CDR3: CASSLGQYPTYNEQFF. Written as DNA, the CDR3 is TGTGCCAGCAGCTTAGGGCAGTACCCCACCTACAATGAGCAGTTCTTC.

Comments on this clonotype: A much bigger clone sits one base away, suggesting this may be a read error. The genes are TRBV20-1 and TRBJ2-7; 7 nucleotides match TRBD1. The CDR3 loop spans 12 amino acids. Looked up from germline, CDR1 is DFQATT and CDR2 is SNEGSKA (reference sequence). In DNA form, the CDR3 reads TGCGGTGTTTCGACAGGGACCTACGAGCAGTACTTC. The encoded protein is CGVSTGTYEQYF.

This clonotype has more than one count but fewer than ten. The chain uses TRBV29-1 and TRBJ1-5; D remains unclear. With 4 bases removed from V and 7 bases from J, the gap between germline ends came to 14 bases. From germline, CDR1 is SQVTM and CDR2 ANQGSEA. The CDR3 consists of 13 residues. CDR3 sequence reads: CSVGGGLGQPQHF. DNA for the CDR3: TGCAGCGTTGGTGGCGGCCTGGGACAGCCCCAGCATTTT.

V and J are TRBV29-1 and TRBJ2-3, with TRBD2 matching 8 bases. CDR1 SQVTM and CDR2 ANQGSEA come from the germline V gene. The CDR3 loop spans 14 amino acids. J gave up 4 bases and V 3 bases, and 6 bases lay outside the gene matches. In DNA, the CDR3 is TGCAGCGTTGAGTCCGGGGGGGGCGCAGATACGCAGTATTTT. It yields the protein CSVESGGGADTQYF.

This clonotype showed up just a few times. This chain joins TRBV20-1 and TRBJ2-3; the match to TRBD2 covers 11 bases. Germline loops: CDR1 DFQATT, CDR2 SNEGSKA (reference sequence). The V and J ends lost 1 base and 4 bases, in that order; junction bases with no gene match: 7. The CDR3 is 16 amino acids. This CDR3 is CSARAPGTSGSDTQYF. CDR3 coding DNA: TGCAGTGCTAGAGCCCCCGGGACTAGCGGCTCAGATACGCAGTATTTT.

The chain joins TRBV20-1 to TRBJ2-7; tentative D call: TRBD2 (6 bases). Germline lookup yields CDR1 DFQATT and CDR2 SNEGSKA (reference sequence). The length of the CDR3 is 11 residues. The V gene lost 8 bases and the J gene lost 3 bases, with 11 bases spanning the gap. This CDR3 is CSQASDYEQYF. The DNA of the CDR3 is TGCAGTCAAGCTAGCGACTACGAGCAGTACTTC.

The rearrangement joins TRBV6-5 to TRBJ1-1; no definite D call. This CDR3 is built from 13 residues. Trimming removed 1 base from V and 0 bases from J, with 3 bases in between. Germline V gene lookup returns CDR1 MNHEY and CDR2 SVGAGI. The CDR3 nucleotides read TGTGCCAGCAGTTACTACGTGAACACTGAAGCTTTCTTT. Protein: CASSYYVNTEAFF.

The chain's CDR3 is CAIRGEGGNQPQHF. The CDR3 DNA reads TGTGCCATCAGAGGGGAGGGTGGCAATCAGCCCCAGCATTTT. This chain links TRBV10-3 with TRBJ1-5; D perhaps matches TRBD1 (5 bases). This CDR3 contains 14 residues. Between the trimmed V and J ends, which lost 6 bases and 2 bases, there was a span of 11 bases. Germline assignment: CDR1 ENHRY and CDR2 SYGVKD.

For this clonotype: A single base separates this from a much larger clone, so it may be a read error. The CDR3 DNA reads TGCGCCAGCAGTACAGGGGGCAAGACAGATGCGCAGTATTTT. Amino acid sequence: CASSTGGKTDAQYF. V is TRBV5-1 and J is TRBJ2-3; 9 nucleotides match TRBD1. From germline, CDR1 is SGHRS and CDR2 YFSETQ. The CDR3 runs 14 residues.

The rearrangement uses TRBV29-1 and TRBJ2-7; 7 bases align to TRBD1. The CDR3 sequence is 13 residues long. Per the germline V gene, CDR1 is SQVTM and CDR2 is ANQGSEA. The junction had 3 bases not matched to a gene; V was cut back by 4 bases and J by 0 bases. CDR3 sequence (DNA): TGCAGCGTTGCTGGGACAGCCTCCTACGAGCAGTACTTC. It translates to CSVAGTASYEQYF.

In regard to this clonotype: Sequence at one end of the junction differs from germline and may be a read error. V and J are TRBV29-1 and TRBJ1-1, with D unresolved. Looked up from germline, CDR1 is SQVTM and CDR2 is ANQGSEA. The CDR3 has 13 residues. The CDR3 is CGVDEVMNTEAFF. CDR3 sequence (DNA): TGCGGCGTTGATGAGGTCATGAACACTGAAGCTTTCTTT.

The rearrangement links TRBV9 to TRBJ2-4; TRBD2 agrees at 14 bases. The J call may be mistaken, given a closer DNA end match to TRBJ2-5. Germline CDR1 is SGDLS and CDR2 is YYNGEE. The CDR3 sequence is 17 residues long. The CDR3 nucleotides are TGTGCCAGCAACGTGGGGACTAGCGGGAGACGCCAAGAGACCCAGTACTTC. It specifies CASNVGTSGRRQETQYF.

The chain employs TRBV5-1 and TRBJ1-1; D might be TRBD1 (5 bases). Germline assignment: CDR1 SGHRS and CDR2 YFSETQ. V gave up 1 base and J gave up 11 bases, with 12 bases separating them. The CDR3 sequence is 12 residues long. Written as DNA, the CDR3 is TGCGCCAGCAGCTTGAATGAGGGGACGGCTTTCTTT. The encoded protein is CASSLNEGTAFF.

Of note for this clonotype: The germline gene is not matched at one end of the junction; a read error may be the cause. The CDR3 spells CASSVRSGANALTF. As DNA, the CDR3 is TGTGCCAGCAGCGTTCGCTCTGGGGCCAACGCCCTGACTTTC. V usage is TRBV7-2 and J usage is TRBJ2-6; D perhaps matches TRBD1 (5 bases). The CDR3 spans 14 residues. The germline V gene encodes CDR1 SGHTA and CDR2 FQGNSA.

The rearrangement uses TRBV29-1 and TRBJ2-7; 12 nucleotides line up with TRBD1. The CDR3 spans 15 residues. The V and J ends lost 3 bases and 2 bases, in that order; junction bases with no gene match: 5. Looked up from germline, CDR1 is SQVTM and CDR2 is ANQGSEA. CDR3 protein: CSVEGTGGSAYEQYF. The CDR3 DNA reads TGCAGCGTTGAGGGGACAGGGGGCTCAGCCTACGAGCAGTACTTC.

This clonotype was seen a few times. The chain is built from TRBV28 and TRBJ2-7; possible D gene TRBD2, 5 bases. The germline gives CDR1 MDHEN, CDR2 SYDVKM. The length of the CDR3 is 12 residues. Trimming cost V 7 bases and J 3 bases, with 10 bases left between them. CDR3 nucleotides: TGTGCCAGCACGAGAGACTACTACGAGCAGTACTTC. This translates into CASTRDYYEQYF.